This is a list of T cell receptor beta chains from one sample in a study of blood T cells in healthy people across ages. TCRdb ran MiXCR on the 5' RACE reads and lists one entry per CDR3 protein. The data show about 640,000 distinct CDR3 sequences, 45% to 65% seen once. Sequencing was performed on blood. These receptors all stem from a man in his sixties in good health. Both conserved end residues are trimmed from each CDR3. Rows may omit the clone size; those that give it use once, few, many or a size class.

j_call | clone_size | v_call | cdr3_aa
TRBJ2-1 | many | TRBV10-3 | AISEGLLGYNEQF
TRBJ1-1 | . | TRBV25-1 | ASSEAGRWTEAF
. | . | TRBV5-1 | ASSPGLDRMETQY
TRBJ2-5 | . | TRBV3-1 | ASSQDRGTRRY
TRBJ1-2 | few | TRBV29-1 | SVELRTALT
TRBJ2-7 | many | TRBV20-1 | SARPGGLAGYEQY
TRBJ2-7 | . | TRBV5-1 | ASSLEGLGPSYEQY
TRBJ2-5 | few | TRBV11-2 | ASSGRDRGQTQY
TRBJ1-4 | . | TRBV29-1 | SAQGSNEKLF
TRBJ2-1 | few | TRBV29-1 | SVGLRGNEQF
TRBJ2-5 | few | TRBV3-1 | ASSRLKETQY